The 10 T cell receptor beta chains listed next were all sequenced from one sample in a study of post-analysis software for immune sequencing data. General study points: Controls showed lower frequencies than patients for several TRBV segments, and TRBV5-6, TRBV5-1 and TRBV20-1 were among these.

TCR beta cDNA libraries had unique molecular identifiers. TCRdb re-analysed the PCR reads in MiXCR, keeping a single row per CDR3 protein. The profile shows some 700,000 distinct CDR3 sequences, roughly three fifths of them singletons. No cognate antigen is known for these TCRs. Sequencing was performed on blood. These receptors all come from a girl aged 2-10 years with multiple sclerosis.

The CDR3 sequence: CASTPWISGANVLTF. In DNA form, the CDR3 reads TGTGCCAGCACCCCTTGGATCTCTGGGGCCAACGTCCTGACTTTC. The chain joins TRBV27 to TRBJ2-6; D unresolved. Trimming took 7 bases from V and 0 from J, leaving 10 bases between them. The CDR3 extends over 15 amino acids. Germline assignment: CDR1 MNHEY and CDR2 SMNVEV (reference sequence).

This clonotype appeared a few times. The chain carries TRBV9 and TRBJ2-1; 12 bases align to TRBD2. The CDR3 has 18 residues. Germline lookup yields CDR1 SGDLS and CDR2 YYNGEE. Trimming cost V 0 bases and J 7 bases; bases outside gene matches: 11. The CDR3 sequence: CASSVASGRAKGGNEQFF. CDR3 nucleotides: TGTGCCAGCAGCGTAGCTAGCGGGAGGGCAAAAGGAGGAAATGAGCAGTTCTTC.

This clonotype was recorded a few times. The chain joins TRBV6-5 to TRBJ1-6; D remains unclear. The germline V gene has CDR1 MNHEY and CDR2 SVGAGI. This CDR3 is built from 16 residues. Between the trimmed V and J ends, which lost 0 bases and 0 bases, there was a span of 6 bases. CDR3 nucleotides: TGTGCCAGCAGTTACTCGATAGGCTCCTATAATTCACCCCTCCACTTT. It specifies CASSYSIGSYNSPLHF.

This clonotype showed up just a few times. The rearrangement joins TRBV25-1 to TRBJ2-7; the D gene is possibly TRBD1 (6 bases). The CDR3 has 13 residues. Trimming cost V 4 bases and J 6 bases, with 13 bases left between them. Germline V gene data show CDR1 as MGHDK and CDR2 as SYGVNS. CDR3 loop: CASSGYRVSEQYF. The CDR3 region has the DNA TGTGCCAGCAGTGGTTACAGGGTGAGCGAGCAGTACTTC.

The CDR3 bases are TGCGCCAGCAGCTGGGGCCCGTCCAGCTACGAGCAGTACTTC. Translated: CASSWGPSSYEQYF. The V gene is TRBV5-1, the J gene TRBJ2-7; perhaps TRBD1 as D (5 bases). Looked up from germline, CDR1 is SGHRS and CDR2 is YFSETQ. The CDR3 loop spans 14 amino acids. V was pared by 3 bases and J by 3 bases, with 13 bases between.

V and J are TRBV5-1 and TRBJ2-1, with a possible D match to TRBD2 (5 bases). In germline, CDR1 is SGHRS, CDR2 YFSETQ. This CDR3 has 14 residues. V was shortened by 4 bases and J by 4 bases, with 12 bases between the two germline ends. The CDR3 protein is CASSPPTRYNEQFF. The CDR3 coding sequence is TGCGCCAGCAGCCCCCCTACTAGATACAATGAGCAGTTCTTC.

The V and J genes are TRBV10-3 and TRBJ1-2, with 9 bases aligning to TRBD1. Trimming took 7 bases from V and 9 from J; bases not matched to a gene: 15. The V gene's germline CDR1 is ENHRY and CDR2 SYGVKD. The CDR3 covers 15 residues. CDR3 bases: TGTGCCATCACCACCCTGGACAGGGGCGGGGGAAGCTACACCTTC. Encoded protein: CAITTLDRGGGSYTF.

This clonotype appeared a few times. The chain uses TRBV5-5 and TRBJ2-7, with D perhaps given as TRBD1 or TRBD2 (5 bases each). V lost 0 bases and J lost 3, with 10 bases in between. The CDR3 extends over 14 amino acids. Germline CDR1 and CDR2: SGHKS and YYEKEE (reference sequence). CDR3 bases: TGTGCCAGCAGCTTGGAAGGGGAGAGCTACGAGCAGTACTTC. Amino acid sequence: CASSLEGESYEQYF.

Only a few counts were recorded for this clonotype. The chain uses TRBV20-1 and TRBJ2-1, with 7 positions matching TRBD2. The J call is in doubt because the DNA end fits TRBJ2-7 better. The CDR3 has 16 residues. Per the germline V gene, CDR1 is DFQATT and CDR2 is SNEGSKA (reference sequence). The CDR3 sequence: CSARDRRESSYNEQYF. Here the CDR3 DNA reads TGCAGTGCTAGAGATCGGCGGGAGAGCTCCTACAATGAGCAGTACTTC.

DNA for the CDR3: TGTGCCAGCAGCAGCCAGACTAGCTGGCGGGGCAATGAGCAGTTCTTC. Translating it yields CASSSQTSWRGNEQFF. The chain couples TRBV7-9 to TRBJ2-1, with 7 bases identical to TRBD2. Germline V gene lookup returns CDR1 SEHNR and CDR2 FQNEAQ (reference sequence). CDR3 length: 16 amino acids. V shed 5 bases, J shed 6 bases, and the junction held 13 bases outside the gene matches.